This TCR beta chain stems from a study of blood T cell repertoires in COVID-19. Turning to the study itself: In each case, the material was cDNA or gDNA derived from T cells, B-cell-depleted T cells, or PBMCs.

CDR3 length: 14 residues. Germline CDR1 SGHTA, CDR2 FQGNSA. Trimming cost V 4 bases and J 7 bases; bases outside gene matches: 7. Original analysis: Reference gene primer amplification gave estimated nucleated cell counts. The protocol was immunoSEQ multiplex PCR, while the TCRdb copy is restricted to in-frame clones and leaves out a portion. The V and J calls and the clone size are those of that table, but D and trimming were determined from the DNA. The profile shows approximately 310,000 clones, 75% to 90% of them singletons. Either two negative PCRs, clearance, or symptom resolution qualified Cohort 3 donors as recovered.

The V and J genes are TRBV7-2 and TRBJ1-2, with 9 bases lining up with TRBD1. This sequence was found in a man aged 30 to 39 who had recovered from COVID-19. Sequencing input: PBMCs or T cells enriched from blood (not recorded which). The CDR3 region is CASSSLDRGSGYTF. DNA of the CDR3: TGTGCCAGCAGCTCACTGGACAGGGGAAGTGGCTACACCTTC.